This T cell receptor beta chain comes out of a study of T cells in Graves' hyperthyroidism and ophthalmopathy. Turning to the study itself: Peripheral blood was collected at initial diagnosis, before any treatment.

This clonotype was seen only a few times. The antigen is unknown. Whole-study findings and limits: Ophthalmopathy stood apart from stable hyperthyroidism in a 13 V-J model. Blood shared most expanded thyroid clonotypes above 0.001.

The investigators amplified TCR beta CDR3 regions from RNA transcripts. The HTBI primer set was used in a first-round RT-PCR of the TCR CDR3. TCRdb reprocessed the multiplex PCR reads with MiXCR, giving one entry per CDR3 protein. This table holds roughly 710,000 distinct CDR3 sequences, approximately 36% found once. Those patients with uncontrolled infection, other autoimmune disease, pregnancy or lactation were excluded. This CDR3 region has 15 residues. Germline V CDR1 and CDR2: MGHRA, YSYEKL. V was pared by 1 base and J by 5 bases, with 11 bases between. This clonotype was sampled from a woman in her forties with Graves' hyperthyroidism. The V and J genes are TRBV4-1 and TRBJ2-2, with no clear D. Source material: blood. CDR3 bases: TGCGCCAGCAGCCAAGGTACAGCGCCTACCGGGGAGCTGTTTTTT. This codes for CASSQGTAPTGELFF.